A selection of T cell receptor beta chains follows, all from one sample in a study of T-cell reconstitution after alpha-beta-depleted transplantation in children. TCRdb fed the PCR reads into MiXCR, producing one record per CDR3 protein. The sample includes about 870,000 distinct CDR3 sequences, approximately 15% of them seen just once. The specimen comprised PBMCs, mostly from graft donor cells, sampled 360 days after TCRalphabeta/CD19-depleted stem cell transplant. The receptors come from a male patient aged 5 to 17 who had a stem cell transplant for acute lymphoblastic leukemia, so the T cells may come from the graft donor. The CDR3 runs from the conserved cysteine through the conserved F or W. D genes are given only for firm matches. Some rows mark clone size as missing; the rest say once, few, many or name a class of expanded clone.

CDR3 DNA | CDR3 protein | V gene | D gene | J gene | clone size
TGTGCCAGCAGTTTTCAGCGGGGGGGCTCCTACAATGAGCAGTTCTTC | CASSFQRGGSYNEQFF | TRBV12-3/TRBV12-4 | TRBD2 | TRBJ2-1 | NA
TGCGCCAGCAGCTTGGGGGTAGCGGGAGGGAGGTCCTACAATGAGCAGTTCTTC | CASSLGVAGGRSYNEQFF | TRBV5-1 | TRBD2 | TRBJ2-1 | NA
TGTGCCAGCAGCTTAATTAGCGTCACAGATACGCAGTATTTT | CASSLISVTDTQYF | TRBV7-9 | NA | TRBJ2-3 | many
TGCAGTGCTAGAGACCTTTATAGGGCCGGCACAGATACGCAGTATTTT | CSARDLYRAGTDTQYF | TRBV20-1 | NA | TRBJ2-3 | NA
TGTGCCAGCAGTTTACCTCCCTATCCGGTTAATGAGCAGTTCTTC | CASSLPPYPVNEQFF | TRBV7-9 | NA | TRBJ2-1 | NA
TGCAGTGCTAGGGGACTAGATAAGTCCATCTCCTACAATGAGCAGTTCTTC | CSARGLDKSISYNEQFF | TRBV20-1 | TRBD2 | TRBJ2-1 | NA
TGTGCCAGCAGCTTAAGGTGGGGGCACAATGAGCAGTTCTTC | CASSLRWGHNEQFF | TRBV7-2 | NA | TRBJ2-1 | NA
TGCGCCAGCACGACAGACTATAATTCACCCCTCCACTTT | CASTTDYNSPLHF | TRBV5-1 | NA | TRBJ1-6 | many
TGCAGCGTCACCCCCTGGGGGCGCGATCAGCCCCAGCATTTT | CSVTPWGRDQPQHF | TRBV20-1 | NA | TRBJ1-5 | many
TGTGCCAGTAGTATTAGTGGCCTTGGCAATCAGCCCCAGCATTTT | CASSISGLGNQPQHF | TRBV19 | NA | TRBJ1-5 | NA
TGCGCCAGCAGCAACGCCGTCTACGAGCAGTACTTC | CASSNAVYEQYF | TRBV5-1 | NA | TRBJ2-7 | few
TGTGCCAGCAGGGCGGTCGCCACCGGGGAGCTGTTTTTT | CASRAVATGELFF | TRBV7-4 | NA | TRBJ2-2 | many
TGTGCCAGCAGCGTAGGGAATAGAAACAATGAGCAGTTCTTC | CASSVGNRNNEQFF | TRBV9 | NA | TRBJ2-1 | few
TGTGCCAGCAGCTTTATCGGGGCCACTGGAGCTGGGGGGAATACGCAGTATTTT | CASSFIGATGAGGNTQYF | TRBV7-8 | NA | TRBJ2-3 | few
TGTGCCAGCAGCGTGGGAGTGGCGGGATACAATGAGCAGTTCTTC | CASSVGVAGYNEQFF | TRBV9 | NA | TRBJ2-1 | few
TGTGCCATCAGTGAGTCTCTTACAGAGGCCAGGACCGAGCAGTACTTC | CAISESLTEARTEQYF | TRBV10-3 | NA | TRBJ2-7 | many
TGTGCCAGCAGCTGGACAGGGTGGGGTGATGAAAAACTGTTTTTT | CASSWTGWGDEKLFF | TRBV7-9 | TRBD1 | TRBJ1-4 | few
TGCAGTGCACGACCCACGGGACCGACCACTGAAGCTTTCTTT | CSARPTGPTTEAFF | TRBV20-1 | NA | TRBJ1-1 | NA
TGTGCCAGCAGTTACTCGCTAGCGGGAGGTTCTGCCTACGAGCAGTACTTC | CASSYSLAGGSAYEQYF | TRBV6-5 | TRBD2 | TRBJ2-7 | NA
TGTGCCAGCAGTTTCGGGACAGGGGGCAGGGACGAGCAGTACTTC | CASSFGTGGRDEQYF | TRBV12-3/TRBV12-4 | TRBD1 | TRBJ2-7 | few
TGCGCCAGCAGCTTGCCAGGGGTCTACAATGAGCAGTTCTTC | CASSLPGVYNEQFF | TRBV5-1 | NA | TRBJ2-1 | many
TGTGCCAGCAGTTTCGGGCAGCCCTATGGCTACACCTTC | CASSFGQPYGYTF | TRBV12-3/TRBV12-4 | NA | TRBJ1-2 | NA
TGTGCCAGCAGCTTAGTCCCTGATCCCCTCCACTTT | CASSLVPDPLHF | TRBV7-9 | NA | TRBJ1-6 | few
TGTGCCAGCAGCCAAGTACCCCTTCCCAGCTCCTACGAGCAGTACTTC | CASSQVPLPSSYEQYF | TRBV4-2 | NA | TRBJ2-7 | NA
TGCGCCAGCAGCATCCGGGACAGGTCCCCCACCGGGGAGCTGTTTTTT | CASSIRDRSPTGELFF | TRBV5-1 | TRBD1 | TRBJ2-2 | NA
TGCGCCAGCGTTCCTAGCGGATCCTACGAGCAGTACTTC | CASVPSGSYEQYF | TRBV5-1 | TRBD2 | TRBJ2-7 | once
TGTGCCAGCAGCTCTGGTCTTAGCGGGAGGGGGCTAGGTGAGCAGTTCTTC | CASSSGLSGRGLGEQFF | TRBV11-3 | TRBD2 | TRBJ2-1 | few
TGCAGTGCTAGAGATCTAGCGGGAGGGGCCACCGGGGAGCTGTTTTTT | CSARDLAGGATGELFF | TRBV20-1 | TRBD2 | TRBJ2-2 | NA
TGTGCCAGCAGTATACCGGGCGGGGTCTACGAGCAGTACTTC | CASSIPGGVYEQYF | TRBV27 | NA | TRBJ2-7 | NA
TGCAGCGCGGGGATAGGGATGCGGTACAATGAGCAGTTCTTC | CSAGIGMRYNEQFF | TRBV29-1 | NA | TRBJ2-1 | few
TGCAGCGTTGAGGGGGGAAGAGAGCAGTTCTTC | CSVEGGREQFF | TRBV29-1 | NA | TRBJ2-1 | many
TGCAGTGCCCCGGGACAGGGGACCCTAAACATTCAGTACTTC | CSAPGQGTLNIQYF | TRBV20-1 | TRBD1 | TRBJ2-4 | many
TGTGCCAGCTCACCCTACGGGGTTGGCACCTACGAGCAGTACTTC | CASSPYGVGTYEQYF | TRBV18 | NA | TRBJ2-7 | NA
TGTGCCAGCAGCCGAACGGGACAGCCAGTATACGAGCAGTACTTC | CASSRTGQPVYEQYF | TRBV3-1 | TRBD1 | TRBJ2-7 | NA
TGTGCCAGCAGCTTAGGAGGGGCTGGGTGGACTGAAGCTTTCTTT | CASSLGGAGWTEAFF | TRBV11-2 | NA | TRBJ1-1 | many
TGCGCCAGCAGCTCCGGGACTAGCGGGAGGTATATATACGAGCAGTACTTC | CASSSGTSGRYIYEQYF | TRBV5-1 | TRBD2 | TRBJ2-7 | NA
TGTGCCAGCAGCTTAACGGTTGGGCCCGGTGAGACCCAGTACTTC | CASSLTVGPGETQYF | TRBV11-2 | NA | TRBJ2-5 | few
TGTGCCAGCAGCAAACGGACAGGCGGCTCTGGGGCCAACGTCCTGACTTTC | CASSKRTGGSGANVLTF | TRBV7-3 | TRBD1 | TRBJ2-6 | many
TGCGCCAGCAGCCGGGGACTAGCGGGAGTTCATGAGACCCAGTACTTC | CASSRGLAGVHETQYF | TRBV5-1 | TRBD2 | TRBJ2-5 | few
TGTGCCAGCTCACCAGAGAGTTCCTACGAGCAGTACTTC | CASSPESSYEQYF | TRBV18 | NA | TRBJ2-7 | many